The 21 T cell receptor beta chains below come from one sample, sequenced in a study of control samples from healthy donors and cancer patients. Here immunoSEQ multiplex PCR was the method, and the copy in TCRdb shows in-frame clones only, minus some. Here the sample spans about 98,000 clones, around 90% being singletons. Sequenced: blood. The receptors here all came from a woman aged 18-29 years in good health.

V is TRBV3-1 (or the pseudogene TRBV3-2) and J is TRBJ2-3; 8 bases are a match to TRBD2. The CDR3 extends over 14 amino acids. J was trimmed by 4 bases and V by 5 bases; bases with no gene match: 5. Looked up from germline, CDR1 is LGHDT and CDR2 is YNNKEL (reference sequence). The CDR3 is CASSSLGGADTQYF. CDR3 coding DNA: TGTGCCAGCAGCTCACTCGGGGGGGCAGATACGCAGTATTTT.

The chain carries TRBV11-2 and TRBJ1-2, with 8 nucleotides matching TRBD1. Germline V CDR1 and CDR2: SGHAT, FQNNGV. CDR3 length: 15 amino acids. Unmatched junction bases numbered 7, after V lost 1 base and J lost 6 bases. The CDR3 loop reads CASSLVGRGLHGYTF. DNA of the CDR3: TGTGCCAGCAGCTTAGTCGGCAGGGGGCTCCATGGCTACACCTTC. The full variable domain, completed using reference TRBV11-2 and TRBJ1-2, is EAGVAQSPRYKIIEKRQSVAFWCNPISGHATLYWYQQILGQGPKLLIQFQNNGVVDDSQLPKDRFSAERLKGVDSTLKIQPAKLEDSAVYLCASSLVGRGLHGYTFGSGTRLTVV.

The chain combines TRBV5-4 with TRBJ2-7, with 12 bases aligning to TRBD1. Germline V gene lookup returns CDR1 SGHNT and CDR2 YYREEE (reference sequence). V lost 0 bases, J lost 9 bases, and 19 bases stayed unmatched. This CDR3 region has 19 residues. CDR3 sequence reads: CASSLGAGQGAQNLRGQYF. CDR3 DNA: TGTGCCAGCAGCTTGGGGGCGGGACAGGGGGCGCAAAATTTACGAGGGCAGTACTTC.

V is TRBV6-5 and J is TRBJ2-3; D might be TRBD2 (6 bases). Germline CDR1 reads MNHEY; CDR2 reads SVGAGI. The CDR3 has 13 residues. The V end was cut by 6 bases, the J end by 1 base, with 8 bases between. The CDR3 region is CASRGGGTDTQYF. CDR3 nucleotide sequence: TGTGCCAGCAGGGGCGGGGGCACAGATACGCAGTATTTT.

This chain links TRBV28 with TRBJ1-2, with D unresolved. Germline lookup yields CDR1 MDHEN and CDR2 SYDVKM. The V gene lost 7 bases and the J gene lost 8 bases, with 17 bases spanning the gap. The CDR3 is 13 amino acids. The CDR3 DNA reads TGTGCCAGCATTAGGACGTCTGCTAACGGCTACACCTTC. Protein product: CASIRTSANGYTF.

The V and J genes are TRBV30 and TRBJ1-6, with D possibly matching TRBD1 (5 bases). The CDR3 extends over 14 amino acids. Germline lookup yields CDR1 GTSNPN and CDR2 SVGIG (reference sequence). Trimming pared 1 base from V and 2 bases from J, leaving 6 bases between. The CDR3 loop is CAWSAGTYNSPLHF. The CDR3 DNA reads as TGTGCCTGGAGTGCAGGGACCTATAATTCACCCCTCCACTTT. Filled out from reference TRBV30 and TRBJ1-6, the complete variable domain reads SQTIHQWPATLVQPVGSPLSLECTVEGTSNPNLYWYRQAAGRGLQLLFYSVGIGQISSEVPQNLSASRPQDRQFILSSKKLLLSDSGFYLCAWSAGTYNSPLHFGNGTRLTVT.

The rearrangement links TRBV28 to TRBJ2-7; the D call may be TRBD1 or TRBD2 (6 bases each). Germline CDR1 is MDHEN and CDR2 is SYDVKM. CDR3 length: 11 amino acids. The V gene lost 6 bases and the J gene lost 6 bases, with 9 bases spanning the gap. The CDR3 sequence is CASREGGEQYF. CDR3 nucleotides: TGTGCCAGCAGGGAGGGGGGCGAGCAGTACTTC.

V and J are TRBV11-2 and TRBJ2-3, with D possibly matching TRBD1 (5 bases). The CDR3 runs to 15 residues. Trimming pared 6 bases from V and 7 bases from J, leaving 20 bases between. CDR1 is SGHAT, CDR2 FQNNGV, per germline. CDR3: CASRTQVLGTNTQYF. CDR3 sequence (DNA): TGTGCCAGCAGGACACAGGTTTTGGGAACAAATACGCAGTATTTT.

CDR3 residues: CASSIVDSGKLFF. CDR3 DNA: TGTGCCAGTAGTATAGTTGACAGCGGAAAACTGTTTTTT. The V call is TRBV19, the J call TRBJ1-4; a weak D match, TRBD1 (5 bases). The CDR3 consists of 13 residues. Germline V gene sequence: CDR1 LNHDA, CDR2 SQIVND (reference sequence). The V and J ends lost 1 base and 10 bases respectively, with 10 bases between them.

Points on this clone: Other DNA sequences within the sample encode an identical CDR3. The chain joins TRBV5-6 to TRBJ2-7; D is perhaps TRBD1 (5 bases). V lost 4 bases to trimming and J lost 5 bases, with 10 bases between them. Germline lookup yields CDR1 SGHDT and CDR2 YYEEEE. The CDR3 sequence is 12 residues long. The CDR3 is CASSRQTHEQYF. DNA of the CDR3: TGTGCCAGCAGCCGACAGACCCACGAGCAGTACTTC.

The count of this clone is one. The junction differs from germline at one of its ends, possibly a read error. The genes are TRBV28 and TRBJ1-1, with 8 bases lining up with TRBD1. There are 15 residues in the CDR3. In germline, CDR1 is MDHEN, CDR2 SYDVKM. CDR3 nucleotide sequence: TGTGCCAGCCGTTTCGTCCAGGGGGCGCACACTGAAGCTTTCTTT. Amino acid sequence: CASRFVQGAHTEAFF.

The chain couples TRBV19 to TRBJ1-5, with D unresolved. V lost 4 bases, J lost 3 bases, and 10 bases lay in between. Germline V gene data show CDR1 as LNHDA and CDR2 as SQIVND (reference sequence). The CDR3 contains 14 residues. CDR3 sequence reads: CASSSPDPNQPQHF. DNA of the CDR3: TGTGCCAGTAGTAGTCCAGATCCCAATCAGCCCCAGCATTTT.

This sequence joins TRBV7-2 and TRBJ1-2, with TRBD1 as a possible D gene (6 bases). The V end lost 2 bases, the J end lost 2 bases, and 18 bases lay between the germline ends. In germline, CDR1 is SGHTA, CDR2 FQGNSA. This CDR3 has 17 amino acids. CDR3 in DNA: TGTGCCAGCAGCTTAATAGGGGGGCAGGGAATGAACTATGGCTACACCTTC. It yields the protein CASSLIGGQGMNYGYTF.

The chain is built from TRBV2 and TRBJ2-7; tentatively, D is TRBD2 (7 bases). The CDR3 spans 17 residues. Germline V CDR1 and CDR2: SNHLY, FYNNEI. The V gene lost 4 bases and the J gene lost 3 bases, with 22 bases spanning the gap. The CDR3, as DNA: TGTGCCAGCAGTGCCCTAGGGGGGGCGGCCCTCGTCTACGAGCAGTACTTC. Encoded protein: CASSALGGAALVYEQYF.

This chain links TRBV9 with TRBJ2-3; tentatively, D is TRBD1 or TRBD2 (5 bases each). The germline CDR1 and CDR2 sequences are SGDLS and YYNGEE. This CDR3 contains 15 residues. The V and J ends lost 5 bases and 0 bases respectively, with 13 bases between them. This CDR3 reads CASRAGTASTDTQYF. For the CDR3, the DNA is TGTGCCAGCAGAGCTGGGACGGCTAGCACAGATACGCAGTATTTT.

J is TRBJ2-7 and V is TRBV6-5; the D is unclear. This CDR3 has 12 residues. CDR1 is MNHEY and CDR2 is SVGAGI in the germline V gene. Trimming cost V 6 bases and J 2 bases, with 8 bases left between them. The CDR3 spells CASRGGTYEQYF. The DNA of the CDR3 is TGTGCCAGCAGGGGCGGTACCTACGAGCAGTACTTC.

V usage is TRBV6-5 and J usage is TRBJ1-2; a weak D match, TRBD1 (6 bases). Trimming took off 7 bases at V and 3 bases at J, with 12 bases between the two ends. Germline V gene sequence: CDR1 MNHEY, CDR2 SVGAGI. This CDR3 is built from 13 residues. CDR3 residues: CASTAGAYYGYTF. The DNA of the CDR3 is TGTGCCAGCACGGCAGGGGCCTACTATGGCTACACCTTC.

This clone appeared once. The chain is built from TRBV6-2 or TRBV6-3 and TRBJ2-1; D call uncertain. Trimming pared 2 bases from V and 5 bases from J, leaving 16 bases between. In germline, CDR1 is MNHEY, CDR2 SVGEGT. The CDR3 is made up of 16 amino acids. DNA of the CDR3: TGTGCCAGCAGTTACGGGATGACGCAGAGAAACAATGAGCAGTTCTTC. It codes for CASSYGMTQRNNEQFF.

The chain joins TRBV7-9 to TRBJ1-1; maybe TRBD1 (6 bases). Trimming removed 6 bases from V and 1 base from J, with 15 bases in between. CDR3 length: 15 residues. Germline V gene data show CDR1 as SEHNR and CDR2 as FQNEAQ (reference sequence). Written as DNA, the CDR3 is TGTGCCAGCAGTGGGTCGGGGGGCGCGAACACTGAAGCTTTCTTT. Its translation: CASSGSGGANTEAFF.

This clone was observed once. The CDR3 coding sequence is TGTGCCAGCAGCTTCCAGGGGGCCGGCGGTCCTGAAAAACTGTTTTTT. This gives the protein CASSFQGAGGPEKLFF. This chain joins TRBV5-5 and TRBJ1-4, with 8 bases matching TRBD1. The germline V gene encodes CDR1 SGHKS and CDR2 YYEKEE (reference sequence). V lost 2 bases, J lost 7 bases, and 10 bases stayed unmatched. CDR3 length: 16 residues.

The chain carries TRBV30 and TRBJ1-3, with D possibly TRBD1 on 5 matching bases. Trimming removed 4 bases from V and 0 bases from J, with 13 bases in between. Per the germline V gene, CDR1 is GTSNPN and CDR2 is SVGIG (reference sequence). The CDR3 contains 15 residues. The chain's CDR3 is CAWNHRSFSGNTIYF. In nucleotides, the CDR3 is TGTGCCTGGAATCACAGGTCCTTCTCTGGAAACACCATATATTTT.